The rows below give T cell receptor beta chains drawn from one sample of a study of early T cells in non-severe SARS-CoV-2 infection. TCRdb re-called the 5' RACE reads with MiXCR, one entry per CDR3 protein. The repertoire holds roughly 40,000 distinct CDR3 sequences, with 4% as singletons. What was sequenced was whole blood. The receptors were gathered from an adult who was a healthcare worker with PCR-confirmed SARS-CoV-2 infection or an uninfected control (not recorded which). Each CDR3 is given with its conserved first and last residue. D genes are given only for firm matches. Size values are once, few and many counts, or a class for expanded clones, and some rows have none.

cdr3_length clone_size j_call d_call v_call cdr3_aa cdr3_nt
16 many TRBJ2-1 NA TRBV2 CASSAPERVSYNEQFF TGTGCCAGCAGTGCCCCGGAGCGGGTCTCCTACAATGAGCAGTTCTTC
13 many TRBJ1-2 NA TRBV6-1 CASRGFDPYGYTF TGTGCCAGCAGGGGGTTCGATCCCTATGGCTACACCTTC
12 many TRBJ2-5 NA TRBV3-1 CASSQAPAAQYF TGTGCCAGCAGCCAAGCGCCTGCTGCCCAGTACTTC
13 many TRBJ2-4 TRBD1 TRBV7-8 CASSGTGRLELYF TGTGCCAGCAGCGGGACAGGGAGACTAGAATTGTACTTC
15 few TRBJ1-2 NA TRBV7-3 CASSLVQGSFYGYTF TGTGCCAGCAGCTTAGTCCAGGGGTCCTTCTATGGCTACACCTTC
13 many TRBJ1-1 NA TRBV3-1 CASSRGTAGEAFF TGTGCCAGCAGCCGAGGGACGGCGGGGGAAGCTTTCTTT
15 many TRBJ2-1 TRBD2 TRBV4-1 CASSQAYVAGNEQFF TGCGCCAGCAGCCAAGCTTACGTAGCGGGAAATGAGCAGTTCTTC
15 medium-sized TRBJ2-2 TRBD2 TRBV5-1 CASSFSGGNTGELFF TGTGCCAGCAGCTTTAGCGGGGGTAACACCGGGGAGCTGTTTTTT
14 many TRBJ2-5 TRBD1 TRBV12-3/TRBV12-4 CASSPGQTQETQYF TGTGCCAGCAGCCCGGGACAGACACAAGAGACCCAGTACTTC
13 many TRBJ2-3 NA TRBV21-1 CASSRKDGNTQYF TGTGCCAGCAGCCGCAAAGACGGGAATACGCAGTATTTT
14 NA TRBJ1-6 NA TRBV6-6 CASRTTGSNSPLHF TGTGCCAGCAGGACTACAGGGTCCAATTCACCCCTCCACTTT
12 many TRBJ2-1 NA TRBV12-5 CASGLTQEEQFF TGTGCTAGTGGTTTAACGCAGGAAGAGCAGTTCTTC
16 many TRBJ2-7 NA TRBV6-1 CASSEPPAGGAYEQYF TGTGCCAGCAGTGAACCCCCGGCAGGAGGGGCCTACGAGCAGTACTTC
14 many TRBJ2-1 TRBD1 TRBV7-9 CASRPPGQGNEQFF TGTGCCAGCAGGCCGCCGGGACAGGGCAATGAGCAGTTCTTC
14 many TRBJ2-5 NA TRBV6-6 CASSYSRAGETQYF TGTGCCAGCAGTTACTCCAGGGCGGGGGAGACCCAGTACTTC
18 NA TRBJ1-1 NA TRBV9 CASSVVSSGSHVKTEAFF TGTGCCAGCAGCGTAGTGTCGTCAGGGAGCCATGTAAAAACTGAAGCTTTCTTT
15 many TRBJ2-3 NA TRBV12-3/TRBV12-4 CASSLTPLEADTQYF TGTGCCAGCAGTTTAACGCCTTTGGAGGCAGATACGCAGTATTTT
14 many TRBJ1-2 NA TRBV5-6 CASSLAGFHYGYTF TGTGCCAGCAGCTTGGCAGGCTTTCACTATGGCTACACCTTC
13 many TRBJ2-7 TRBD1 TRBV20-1 CSANRGLSYEQYF TGCAGTGCTAACAGGGGCCTCTCCTACGAGCAGTACTTC
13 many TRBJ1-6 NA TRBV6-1 CASRYNRDSPLHF TGTGCCAGCAGATACAACAGGGACTCACCCCTCCACTTT
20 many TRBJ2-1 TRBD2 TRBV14 CASSQGVRGTSAKSDNEQFF TGTGCCAGCAGCCAAGGTGTGAGGGGGACTAGCGCCAAGTCAGACAATGAGCAGTTCTTC
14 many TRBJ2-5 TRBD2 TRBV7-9 CASSFLAGEETQYF TGTGCCAGCAGCTTTCTAGCGGGGGAAGAGACCCAGTACTTC
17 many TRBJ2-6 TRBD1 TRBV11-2 CASSPRQGAAGANVLTF TGTGCCAGCAGCCCACGACAGGGGGCAGCTGGGGCCAACGTCCTGACTTTC
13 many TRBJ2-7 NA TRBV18 CASSPDRRDEQYF TGTGCCAGCTCCCCGGACAGGAGGGACGAGCAGTACTTC
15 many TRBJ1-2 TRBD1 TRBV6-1 CASSGPGQGNYGYTF TGTGCCAGCAGTGGTCCGGGACAGGGTAACTATGGCTACACCTTC
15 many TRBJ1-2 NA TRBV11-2 CASSLDPWTDYGYTF TGTGCCAGCAGCTTAGATCCGTGGACGGACTATGGCTACACCTTC
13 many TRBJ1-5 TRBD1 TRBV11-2 CASSRTGLQPQHF TGTGCCAGCAGCCGGACAGGGTTGCAGCCCCAGCATTTT
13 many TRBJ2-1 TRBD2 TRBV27 CASLAGGDNEQFF TGTGCCAGTTTAGCGGGAGGGGACAATGAGCAGTTCTTC
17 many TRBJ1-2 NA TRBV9 CASSVEGLGIGVYGYTF TGTGCCAGCAGCGTAGAAGGATTGGGTATTGGGGTCTATGGCTACACCTTC
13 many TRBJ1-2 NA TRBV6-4 CASSDSTRNGYTF TGTGCCAGCAGTGACTCGACGAGGAACGGCTACACCTTC
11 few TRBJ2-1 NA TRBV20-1 CSAAERYEQFF TGCAGTGCGGCTGAGCGTTATGAGCAGTTCTTC
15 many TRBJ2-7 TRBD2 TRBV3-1 CASSRTSEEDYEQYF TGTGCCAGCAGCCGTACTAGCGAGGAAGACTACGAGCAGTACTTC
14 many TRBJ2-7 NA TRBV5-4 CASSFGGGPYEQYF TGTGCCAGCAGCTTCGGCGGGGGCCCCTACGAGCAGTACTTC
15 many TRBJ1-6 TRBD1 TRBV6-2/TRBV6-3 CASSSARTGPSPLHF TGTGCCAGCAGTTCCGCCAGGACAGGGCCTTCACCCCTCCACTTT
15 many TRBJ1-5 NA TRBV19 CASSTGQGGNQPQHF TGTGCCAGTAGTACGGGACAAGGGGGGAATCAGCCCCAGCATTTT
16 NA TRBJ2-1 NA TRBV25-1 CASSEQTSIMANEQFF TGTGCCAGCAGTGAACAGACTAGTATCATGGCCAATGAGCAGTTCTTC
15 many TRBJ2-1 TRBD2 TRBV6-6 CASSYRVAGYNEQFF TGTGCCAGCAGTTACAGAGTAGCGGGGTACAATGAGCAGTTCTTC
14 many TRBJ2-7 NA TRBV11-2 CASSLRLGPLEQYF TGTGCCAGCAGCTTGAGACTGGGACCCCTCGAGCAGTACTTC
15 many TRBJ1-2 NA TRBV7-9 CASSAYETGRRGYTF TGTGCCAGCAGCGCGTATGAGACAGGCCGGAGGGGCTACACCTTC
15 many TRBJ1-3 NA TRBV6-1 CASSEAEGAGNTIYF TGTGCCAGCAGTGAAGCGGAGGGTGCTGGAAACACCATATATTTT
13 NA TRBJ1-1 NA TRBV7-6 CASSFGEGTEAFF TGTGCCAGCAGCTTCGGGGAGGGCACTGAAGCTTTCTTT
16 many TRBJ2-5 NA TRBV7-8 CASSFLRGGFQETQYF TGTGCCAGCAGCTTTCTCCGCGGGGGCTTCCAAGAGACCCAGTACTTC
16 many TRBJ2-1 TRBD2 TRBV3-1 CASSQDSAGGHDEQFF TGTGCCAGCAGCCAAGATTCTGCGGGGGGGCATGATGAGCAGTTCTTC
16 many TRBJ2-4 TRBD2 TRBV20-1 CSASSSGRVSKNIQYF TGCAGTGCTTCCTCTAGCGGGAGGGTGTCCAAAAACATTCAGTACTTC
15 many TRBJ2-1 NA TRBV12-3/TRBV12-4 CASSPGTWVNNEQFF TGTGCCAGCAGCCCCGGGACTTGGGTAAACAATGAGCAGTTCTTC
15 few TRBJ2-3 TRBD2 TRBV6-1 CASSHTSGGPDTQYF TGTGCCAGCAGTCATACTAGCGGGGGCCCAGATACGCAGTATTTT
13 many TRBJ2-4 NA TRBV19 CAASPAVGNIQYF TGTGCCGCCTCACCAGCGGTGGGAAACATTCAGTACTTC
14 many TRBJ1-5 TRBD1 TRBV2 CASTDRPSNQPQHF TGTGCCAGCACGGACAGGCCCAGCAATCAGCCCCAGCATTTT
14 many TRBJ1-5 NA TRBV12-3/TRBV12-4 CASSPGKVNQPQHF TGTGCCAGCAGTCCTGGGAAGGTCAATCAGCCCCAGCATTTT
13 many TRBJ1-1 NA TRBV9 CASSVRRNTEAFF TGTGCCAGCAGCGTTCGCAGGAACACTGAAGCTTTCTTT
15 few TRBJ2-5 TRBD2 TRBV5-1 CATYPAGGPGETQYF TGCGCCACCTACCCAGCGGGAGGGCCGGGTGAGACCCAGTACTTC
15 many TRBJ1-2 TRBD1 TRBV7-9 CASSPDYRGSIGYTF TGTGCCAGCAGCCCAGATTACAGGGGATCGATTGGCTACACCTTC
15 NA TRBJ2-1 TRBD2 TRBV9 CASSPRLAGDYEQFF TGTGCCAGCAGCCCGAGACTAGCGGGAGACTATGAGCAGTTCTTC
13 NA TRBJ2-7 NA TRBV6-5 CASSYSAGYEQYF TGTGCCAGCAGTTACTCAGCTGGCTACGAGCAGTACTTC
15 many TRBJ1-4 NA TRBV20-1 CSARLNDPTNEKLFF TGCAGTGCTAGATTGAACGACCCAACTAATGAAAAACTGTTTTTT
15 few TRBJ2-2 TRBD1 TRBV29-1 CSVEWGQGLTGELFF TGCAGCGTTGAATGGGGACAGGGACTCACCGGGGAGCTGTTTTTT
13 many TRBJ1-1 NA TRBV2 CASTGALNTEAFF TGTGCCAGCACCGGGGCCCTGAACACTGAAGCTTTCTTT